A single T cell receptor beta chain is shown here with its context. Produced via immunoSEQ multiplex PCR; TCRdb's table is partial and in-frame only. The sample lists about 18,000 clones, approximately 90% occurring once. This sample is part of a study of blood T cell repertoires in COVID-19. As for the study in general: The United States, Italy and Spain supplied acute and convalescent COVID-19 samples.

Germline-derived CDR1 and CDR2 are LNHDA and SQIVND (reference sequence). The V and J ends lost 1 base and 3 bases, in that order; junction bases with no gene match: 5. The CDR3 sequence is 17 residues long. The clonotype originates from a woman in her twenties or thirties who had recovered from COVID-19. This chain connects TRBV19 to TRBJ2-1; 11 bases match TRBD2. The sequencing sample was made of PBMCs or T cells enriched from blood (not recorded which). The CDR3 reads CASSIGSGGAYYNEQFF. The CDR3 DNA is TGTGCCAGTAGTATAGGTAGCGGGGGGGCTTACTACAATGAGCAGTTCTTC.